This T cell receptor beta chain was sequenced in a study of Graves' ophthalmopathy and Graves' hyperthyroidism. Points from the study as a whole: A classifier, a 13-signature model, separated ophthalmopathy from stable hyperthyroidism with around 88% sensitivity and around 83% specificity. A majority of expanded thyroid clonotypes exceeding 0.001 frequency were likewise present in blood.

RNA transcripts were the source from which TCR beta CDR3 regions were amplified. Scientists carried out first-round RT-PCR using HTBI primers and then a second-round multiplex PCR. Using its own MiXCR run on the multiplex PCR reads, TCRdb lists one record per CDR3 protein. The table lists roughly 600,000 distinct CDR3 sequences, just under 40% of them singletons, with roughly 4.5% in the top ten. Among the hyperthyroidism patients, all were newly diagnosed, aged 18 to 65, with under 2 months' duration. Clinicians made diagnoses from clinical symptoms, serum thyroxine, TRAb, thyroid ultrasound and orbital computed tomography. This clonotype was seen a few times. The antigen is unknown. The receptor was derived from an adult man with Graves' hyperthyroidism. Sequencing was done on a sample of peripheral blood or thyroid tissue (not recorded which).

DNA for the CDR3: TGTGCCAGCAGCCGAGACAGCTACACAGATACGCAGTATTTT. It translates to CASSRDSYTDTQYF. The chain has TRBV5-4 and TRBJ2-3; perhaps TRBD1 as D (5 bases). V lost 4 bases, J lost 2 bases, and 11 bases lay in between. Germline assignment: CDR1 SGHNT and CDR2 YYREEE (reference sequence). CDR3 length equals 14 residues.